This T cell receptor beta chain derives from a study of T cell responses to AZD1222 COVID-19 vaccine. Second-dose recipients at about 4 or about 12 weeks were treated as one pooled group. The table came from immunoSEQ multiplex PCR; TCRdb's copy has only in-frame clones and leaves some out. The profile shows about 150,000 clones, 89% of them singletons. Trimming took 2 bases from V and 5 from J; bases not matched to a gene: 0. The germline CDR1 and CDR2 sequences are MRHNA and SNTAGT. This CDR3 has 13 amino acids. The table lists this clone with a count of one. The sequence was obtained from an adult who received the AZD1222 COVID-19 vaccine. The chain employs TRBV6-4 and TRBJ1-1, with 9 bases fitting TRBD1. The material was peripheral blood, obtained 28 days after the second AZD1222 dose. The CDR3 loop reads CASSDDRGTEAFF. The CDR3 DNA sequence: TGTGCCAGCAGTGACGACAGGGGGACTGAAGCTTTCTTT.